The T cell receptor (beta chain) described here comes from a study of long-term antiretroviral therapy in people with HIV. With survey level as its setting, the immunoSEQ assay was v3.0. Sequenced by immunoSEQ multiplex PCR; TCRdb stores in-frame clones only, minus some. This table has 20,000 or so clones, around 80% appearing once. The CDR3 is made up of 14 amino acids. Trimming left V 7 bases short and J 4 bases short, with 16 bases between. Germline CDR1 and CDR2: SGHTA and FQGNSA. This sample comprised unsorted PBMCs, obtained 2.9 years after starting antiretroviral therapy. The sequence came from a young woman with HIV. This rearrangement joins TRBV7-2 to TRBJ1-1; D is uncertain. The CDR3 spells CASTLGDLGTEAFF. CDR3 bases: TGTGCCAGCACCCTCGGGGATTTAGGCACTGAAGCTTTCTTT.